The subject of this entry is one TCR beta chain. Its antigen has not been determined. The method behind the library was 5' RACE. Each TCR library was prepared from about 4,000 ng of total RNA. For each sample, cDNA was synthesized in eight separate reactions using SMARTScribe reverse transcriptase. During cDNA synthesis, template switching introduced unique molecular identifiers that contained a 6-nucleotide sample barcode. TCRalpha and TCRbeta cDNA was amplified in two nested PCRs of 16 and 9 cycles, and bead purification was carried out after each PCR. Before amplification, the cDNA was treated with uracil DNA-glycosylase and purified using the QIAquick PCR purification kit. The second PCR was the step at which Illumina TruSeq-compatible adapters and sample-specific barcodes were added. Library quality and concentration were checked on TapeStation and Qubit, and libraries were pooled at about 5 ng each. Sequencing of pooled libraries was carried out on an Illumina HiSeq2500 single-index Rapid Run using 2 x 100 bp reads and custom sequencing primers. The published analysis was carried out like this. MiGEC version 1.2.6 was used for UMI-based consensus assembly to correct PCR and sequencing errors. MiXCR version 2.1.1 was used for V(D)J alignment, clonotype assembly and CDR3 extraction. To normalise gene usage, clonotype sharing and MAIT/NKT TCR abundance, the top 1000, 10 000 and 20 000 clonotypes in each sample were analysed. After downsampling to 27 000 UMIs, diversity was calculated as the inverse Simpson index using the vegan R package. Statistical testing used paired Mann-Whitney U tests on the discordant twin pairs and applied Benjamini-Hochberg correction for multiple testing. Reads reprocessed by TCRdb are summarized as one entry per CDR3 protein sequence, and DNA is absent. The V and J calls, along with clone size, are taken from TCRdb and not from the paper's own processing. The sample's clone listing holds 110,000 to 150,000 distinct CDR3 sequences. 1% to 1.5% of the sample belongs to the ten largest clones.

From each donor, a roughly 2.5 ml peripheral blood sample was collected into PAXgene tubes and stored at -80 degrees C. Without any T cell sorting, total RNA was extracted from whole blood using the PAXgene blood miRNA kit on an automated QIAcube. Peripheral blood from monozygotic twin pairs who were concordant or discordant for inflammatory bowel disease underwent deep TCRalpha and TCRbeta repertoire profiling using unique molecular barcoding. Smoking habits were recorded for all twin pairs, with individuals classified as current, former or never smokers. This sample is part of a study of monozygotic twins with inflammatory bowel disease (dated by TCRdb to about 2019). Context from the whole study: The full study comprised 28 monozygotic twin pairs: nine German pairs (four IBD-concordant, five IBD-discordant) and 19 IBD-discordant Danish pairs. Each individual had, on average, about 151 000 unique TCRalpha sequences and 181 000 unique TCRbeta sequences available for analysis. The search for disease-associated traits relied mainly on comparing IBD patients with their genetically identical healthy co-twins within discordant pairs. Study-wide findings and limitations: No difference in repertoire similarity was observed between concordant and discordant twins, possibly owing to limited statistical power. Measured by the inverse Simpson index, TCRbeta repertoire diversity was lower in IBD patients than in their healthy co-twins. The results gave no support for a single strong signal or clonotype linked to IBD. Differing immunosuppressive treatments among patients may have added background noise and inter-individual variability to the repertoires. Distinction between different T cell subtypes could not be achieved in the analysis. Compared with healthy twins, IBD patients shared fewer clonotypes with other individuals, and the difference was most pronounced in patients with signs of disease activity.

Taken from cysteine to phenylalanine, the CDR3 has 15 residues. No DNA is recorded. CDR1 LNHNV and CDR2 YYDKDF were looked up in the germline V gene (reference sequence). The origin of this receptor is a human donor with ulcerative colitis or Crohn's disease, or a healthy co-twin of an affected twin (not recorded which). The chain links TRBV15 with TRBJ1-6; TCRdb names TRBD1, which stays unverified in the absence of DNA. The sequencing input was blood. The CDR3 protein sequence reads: CATSRGRAYNSPLHF.